The following is a T cell receptor beta chain sequence with its context. The antigen is unknown. This entry comes from a study of T cell repertoires in cytomegalovirus infection. Whole-study context: CMV infection plus the matching HLA type was flagged by public TCR beta signatures. Study-wide findings and caveats: Carriage of CMV together with the relevant HLA was identifiable through cumulative public TCR beta family frequency. HLA-C-restricted CMV-specific TCR beta clonotypes prevailed in the ex vivo response.

MiXCR was run by TCRdb on the reads, yielding one entry per CDR3 protein. The data contain around 300,000 distinct CDR3 sequences, about 25% of them seen just once; the ten biggest clones take up roughly 14%. CDR1 and CDR2 from the germline V gene are SGHAT and FQNNGV. The CDR3 runs 15 residues. The ends were cut back, 3 bases at V and 8 bases at J, with 16 bases in the middle. The TCR was taken from a human donor in good health (CMV status not recorded). Some clones in this sample may be carry-over from other donors' samples. The rearrangement links TRBV11-2 to TRBJ1-4, with TRBD1 as a possible D gene (5 bases). Sequencing was done on a sample of PBMCs. For the CDR3, the DNA is TGTGCCAGCAGCTTCCTTCGGGGGATCGAGGAAAAACTGTTTTTT. This translates into CASSFLRGIEEKLFF.